These 19 T cell receptor beta chains were all obtained from the same sample, sequenced in a study of breast tumors, draining lymph nodes, adjacent tissues. TCRdb itself ran the multiplex PCR reads through MiXCR, one entry per CDR3 protein. The sample shows 70,000 or so distinct CDR3 sequences, over 40% of them seen only once. Material for sequencing was breast tumor tissue. These receptors were taken from a female donor with breast cancer. Some clones in this sample may be carry-over from other donors' samples.

With regard to this clonotype: No conserved phenylalanine or tryptophan is present at the end of the CDR3, so a read error is the likely explanation. The limits of the CDR3 on the DNA are not certain, so only TCRdb's listed CDR3 is given. The chain joins TRBV2 to TRBJ2-2. The CDR3 spans 15 residues, counting both ends. Germline V gene sequence: CDR1 SNHLY, CDR2 FYNNEI. CDR3 residues: CASSRTGADTGELCV.

This clonotype has a count of ten or more. The chain couples TRBV7-8 to TRBJ2-1; no clear D gene. Germline loops: CDR1 SGHVS, CDR2 FQNEAQ. V was cut by 5 bases and J by 5 bases, with 22 bases left in between. This CDR3 spans 17 amino acids. CDR3 bases: TGTGCCAGCAGCCCCTATCAGAGACCTCCGAAGAACAATGAGCAGTTCTTC. Encoded protein: CASSPYQRPPKNNEQFF.

This clonotype was counted ten times or more. The chain recombines TRBV5-6 with TRBJ1-2, with D hard to call. CDR3 length: 12 amino acids. The germline V and J ends were trimmed by 1 base and 5 bases, with 6 bases remaining between them. Per germline, CDR1 SGHDT and CDR2 YYEEEE. The CDR3 loop reads CASSLLGYGYTF. CDR3 DNA: TGTGCCAGCAGCTTGTTAGGGTATGGCTACACCTTC.

The chain employs TRBV20-1 and TRBJ1-2; D is uncertain. V was trimmed by 0 bases and J by 3 bases, leaving 17 bases between them. There are 16 residues in the CDR3. The V gene's germline CDR1 is DFQATT and CDR2 SNEGSKA (reference sequence). CDR3 loop: CSARDLKGREDYGYTF. DNA for the CDR3: TGCAGTGCTAGAGATCTTAAGGGTAGGGAGGACTATGGCTACACCTTC.

Concerning this clonotype: Just one base apart from a much larger clone, this may be a read error. This rearrangement joins TRBV20-1 to TRBJ2-1; 10 positions match TRBD1. The J segment lost 9 bases and the V segment lost 1 base, leaving 6 bases of the junction unmatched. This CDR3 region has 14 residues. Germline loops: CDR1 DFQATT, CDR2 SNEGSKA (reference sequence). As DNA, the CDR3 is TGCAGTGCTAGAGTGACAGGGGGCGTCGCTGAGCAGTTCTTC. This encodes CSARVTGGVAEQFF.

This clonotype was counted at least ten times. One junction end does not reproduce the germline sequence, and a read error may be involved. This sequence joins TRBV7-7 and TRBJ2-2; 10 bases match TRBD2. The CDR3 contains 15 residues. Germline V gene data show CDR1 as SSHAT and CDR2 as FNYEAQ (reference sequence). The CDR3 region has the DNA TGTGCTAGCAGCTTCCTAGCGGGAGTGCCCGGGGAGCTGTTTTTT. Translation gives CASSFLAGVPGELFF.

In the case of this clonotype: Lacking the conserved final phenylalanine or tryptophan, this CDR3 likely reflects a read error. No DNA is shown, since the ends of the CDR3 on it are uncertain; the CDR3 is the one TCRdb lists. The V and J genes are TRBV5-1 and TRBJ1-2; TRBD1 is taken as the D call from the table, unchecked against the DNA. With termini counted, the CDR3 has 14 amino acids. Germline V CDR1 and CDR2: SGHRS, YFSETQ. The CDR3 sequence is CASSLREANYGCTL.

This chain connects TRBV15 to TRBJ1-5; D not certain. This CDR3 spans 16 amino acids. The germline V and J ends were trimmed by 0 bases and 4 bases, with 13 bases remaining between them. CDR1 and CDR2 (germline): LNHNV, YYDKDF (reference sequence). The CDR3 bases are TGTGCCACCAGCAGAGATAGGTTTACCGGGAATCAGCCCCAGCATTTT. Translated: CATSRDRFTGNQPQHF.

This clonotype was counted a few times. A clone one base away is much larger, so this may be a read error. This chain uses TRBV5-4 with TRBJ2-1; D is possibly TRBD2 (5 bases). The germline gives CDR1 SGHNT, CDR2 YYREEE (reference sequence). The V and J ends lost 4 bases and 0 bases respectively, with 17 bases between them. The CDR3 extends over 17 amino acids. The DNA for the CDR3 is TGTGCCAGCAGCCGTATAGGACCAGCGGCCTCCTACAATGAGCAGTTCTTC. Translation gives CASSRIGPAASYNEQFF.

As to this clonotype: A much larger clonotype is one base distant, so this may be a read error. The chain links TRBV20-1 to TRBJ2-1, with D maybe TRBD2 (5 bases). Trimming stripped 1 base from V and 6 bases from J, with 19 bases between. The CDR3 extends over 16 amino acids. Germline V CDR1 and CDR2: DFQATT, SNEGSKA (reference sequence). The CDR3 spells CSARARHGGGCNEQFF. CDR3 nucleotides: TGCAGTGCTAGAGCTCGTCACGGCGGAGGTTGCAATGAGCAGTTCTTC.

This clonotype was counted ten times or more. The chain recombines TRBV6-2 or TRBV6-3 with TRBJ2-7, with no clear D. V lost 2 bases to trimming and J lost 3 bases, with 5 bases between them. Germline V lookup: CDR1 MNHEY, CDR2 SVGEGT. CDR3 size: 12 residues. The CDR3 here is CASSYNRYEQYF. Written as DNA, the CDR3 is TGTGCCAGCAGTTACAACCGCTACGAGCAGTACTTC.

The rearrangement joins TRBV14 to TRBJ1-4; D unresolved. This CDR3 is built from 13 residues. Trimming left V 4 bases short and J 0 bases short, with 3 bases between. The germline V gene encodes CDR1 SGHDN and CDR2 FVKESK. The CDR3, as DNA: TGTGCCAGCAGCCGTGCAACTAATGAAAAACTGTTTTTT. Encoded protein: CASSRATNEKLFF.

This clonotype rates as medium-sized. V and J are TRBV7-8 and TRBJ2-7; TRBD2 matches 8 bases. Germline loops: CDR1 SGHVS, CDR2 FQNEAQ. This CDR3 region has 16 residues. V was pared by 5 bases and J by 0 bases, with 9 bases of the junction left unmatched. The CDR3 coding sequence is TGTGCCAGCAGCCCGGGGGGGTTCGGCTACTCCTACGAGCAGTACTTC. Protein: CASSPGGFGYSYEQYF.

This clonotype was found many times. The chain combines TRBV7-2 with TRBJ1-2; 7 nucleotides line up with TRBD1. CDR1 and CDR2 from the germline V gene are SGHTA and FQGNSA. Losses at the gene ends were 2 bases for V and 8 bases for J; bases not matched to a gene: 2. The CDR3 spans 12 residues. Here the CDR3 DNA reads TGTGCCAGCAGCTTAATAGGGGGCGGCTACACCTTC. Translated, it gives CASSLIGGGYTF.

Note on this clonotype: The final CDR3 position lacks the conserved phenylalanine or tryptophan, pointing to a likely read error. The DNA is left out, because the CDR3 cannot be placed on it with certainty; the CDR3 is given as TCRdb lists it. V usage is TRBV24-1 and J usage is TRBJ1-5. 10 amino acids form the CDR3, both terminal residues included. Germline lookup yields CDR1 KGHDR and CDR2 SFDVKD. The CDR3 region is CATSVLPLRA.

In this sample, this clonotype turned up a few times. This chain joins TRBV7-8 and TRBJ1-1, with 7 bases that match TRBD1. CDR1 and CDR2 (germline): SGHVS, FQNEAQ. The V and J ends lost 2 bases and 1 base, in that order; junction bases with no gene match: 4. The CDR3 sequence is 15 residues long. DNA for the CDR3: TGTGCCAGCAGCTTACGCCGGACAGGGAACACTGAAGCTTTCTTT. This sequence encodes CASSLRRTGNTEAFF.

The chain couples TRBV15 to TRBJ2-1; the match to TRBD2 covers 12 bases. Germline V lookup: CDR1 LNHNV, CDR2 YYDKDF (reference sequence). With V trimmed by 0 bases and J by 5 bases, 11 bases remained unmatched. The CDR3 covers 19 residues. DNA for the CDR3: TGTGCCACCAGCAGAGAAATTTCCCCGACTAGCGGGAGAGACAATGAGCAGTTCTTC. Protein sequence: CATSREISPTSGRDNEQFF. The whole variable domain, filled in from reference TRBV15 and TRBJ2-1, reads DAMVIQNPRYQVTQFGKPVTLSCSQTLNHNVMYWYQQKSSQAPKLLFHYYDKDFNNEADTPDNFQSRRPNTSFCFLDIRSPGLGDTAMYLCATSREISPTSGRDNEQFFGPGTRLTVL.

The chain couples TRBV11-2 to TRBJ2-5; 12 bases fit TRBD2. CDR3 size: 16 residues. Per the germline V gene, CDR1 is SGHAT and CDR2 is FQNNGV. V was pared by 1 base and J by 5 bases, with 5 bases of the junction left unmatched. CDR3 loop: CASSLVPLAGGETQYF. CDR3 sequence (DNA): TGTGCCAGCAGCTTAGTGCCACTAGCGGGGGGCGAGACCCAGTACTTC.

The table lists this clonotype with a few counts. The CDR3 does not end in the conserved phenylalanine or tryptophan, so this is likely a read error. Because the CDR3's place on the DNA is in doubt, the DNA is left out and the CDR3 is given as listed by TCRdb. This chain joins TRBV20-1 and TRBJ1-6; TRBD1 is the table's D call and was not checked against the DNA. The V gene's germline CDR1 is DFQATT and CDR2 SNEGSKA (reference sequence). Inclusive of both ends, the CDR3 amounts to 8 amino acids. CDR3 loop: CSARGTGA.